The present TCR beta chain was sequenced within a study of blood T cell repertoires in COVID-19. Here immunoSEQ multiplex PCR was the method, and the copy in TCRdb shows in-frame clones only, minus some. The sample lists over 70,000 clones, over 60% occurring once. This clonotype was sampled from a man between 65 and 79 years old with acute or convalescent COVID-19. Sequenced sample: peripheral blood.

In DNA, the CDR3 is TGTGCCAGCAGCCAAGGTATTGAGCAGTTCTTC. Amino acid sequence: CASSQGIEQFF. The chain combines TRBV4-2 with TRBJ2-1; no reliable D call. The germline V gene encodes CDR1 LGHNA and CDR2 YNFKEQ. Trimming pared 1 base from V and 9 bases from J, leaving 4 bases between. The CDR3 consists of 11 residues.